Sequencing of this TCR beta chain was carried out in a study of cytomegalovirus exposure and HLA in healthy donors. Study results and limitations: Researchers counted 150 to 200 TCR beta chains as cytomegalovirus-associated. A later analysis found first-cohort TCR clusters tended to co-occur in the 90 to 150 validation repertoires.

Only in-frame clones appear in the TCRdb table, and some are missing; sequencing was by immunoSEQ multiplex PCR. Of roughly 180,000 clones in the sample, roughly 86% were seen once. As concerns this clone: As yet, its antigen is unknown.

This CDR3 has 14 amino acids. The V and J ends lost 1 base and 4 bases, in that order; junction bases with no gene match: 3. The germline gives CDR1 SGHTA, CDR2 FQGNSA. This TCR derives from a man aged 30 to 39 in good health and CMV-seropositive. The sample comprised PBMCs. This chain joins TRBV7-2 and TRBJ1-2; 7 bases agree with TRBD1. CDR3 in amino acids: CASSLGQGAYGYTF. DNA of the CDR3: TGTGCCAGCAGCTTAGGACAGGGAGCCTATGGCTACACCTTC. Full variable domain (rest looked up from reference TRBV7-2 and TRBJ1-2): GAGVSQSPSNKVTEKGKDVELRCDPISGHTALYWYRQSLGQGLEFLIYFQGNSAPDKSGLPSDRFSAERTGGSVSTLTIQRTQQEDSAVYLCASSLGQGAYGYTFGSGTRLTVV.